The 25 T cell receptor beta chains given below trace back to one sample, sequenced in a study of blood T cell repertoires in COVID-19. The data were produced by immunoSEQ multiplex PCR, yet TCRdb's version contains in-frame clones alone and is incomplete. The sample holds 97,000 or so clones, approximately 92% seen once. Sequencing was carried out using peripheral blood. These receptors originate from a woman aged 45-65 years with COVID-19, enrolled during active disease.

The chain carries TRBV30 and TRBJ1-4; 7 bases line up with TRBD1. This CDR3 has 13 amino acids. CDR1 is GTSNPN, CDR2 SVGIG, per germline (reference sequence). Trimming took 2 bases from V and 5 from J; bases not matched to a gene: 2. The CDR3 sequence: CAWSRGRNEKLFF. DNA for the CDR3: TGTGCCTGGAGTAGGGGGCGCAATGAAAAACTGTTTTTT.

This rearrangement joins TRBV7-2 to TRBJ2-1; no reliable D call. Trimming left V 3 bases short and J 5 bases short, with 8 bases between. The CDR3 length is 13 residues. CDR1 and CDR2 from the germline V gene are SGHTA and FQGNSA. As DNA, the CDR3 is TGTGCCAGCAGCTTGCGACGGGACAATGAGCAGTTCTTC. It is translated as CASSLRRDNEQFF.

The chain has TRBV10-3 and TRBJ2-2; D call uncertain. The CDR3 is 15 residues long. The germline gives CDR1 ENHRY, CDR2 SYGVKD. V shed 4 bases and J shed 4 bases, with 13 bases lying between them. The CDR3 is CAISAEALGTGELFF. The CDR3, as DNA: TGTGCCATCAGTGCCGAAGCGCTAGGCACCGGGGAGCTGTTTTTT.

The chain uses TRBV10-3 and TRBJ1-2, with 9 bases lining up with TRBD1. The trim removed 4 bases at V and 7 bases at J, leaving 4 bases unmatched. The germline gives CDR1 ENHRY, CDR2 SYGVKD. CDR3 length equals 13 residues. CDR3 loop: CAISAGQGFGYTF. Here the CDR3 DNA reads TGTGCCATCAGTGCGGGACAGGGATTTGGCTACACCTTC.

The chain joins TRBV6-5 to TRBJ2-3; D ambiguous. V lost 6 bases and J lost 0, with 10 bases in between. Germline CDR1 and CDR2: MNHEY and SVGAGI. The CDR3 totals 14 residues. The CDR3 nucleotides are TGTGCCAGCAGATCTTCCTTCAGCACAGATACGCAGTATTTT. It encodes CASRSSFSTDTQYF.

The chain's CDR3 is CASSRERPLAGANVLTF. CDR3 DNA sequence: TGTGCCAGCAGCAGGGAGCGACCTTTAGCTGGGGCCAACGTCCTGACTTTC. The chain employs TRBV21-1 and TRBJ2-6; the D call in the table, TRBD2, was not verified against the DNA. TRBV21-1 is a listed pseudogene. The CDR3 has 17 residues.

V usage is TRBV19 and J usage is TRBJ1-2; D is undetermined. The CDR3 runs to 15 residues. Germline values: CDR1 LNHDA, CDR2 SQIVND (reference sequence). Trimming pared 9 bases from V and 4 bases from J, leaving 21 bases between. CDR3 sequence (DNA): TGTGCCAGCAGAGATATTCCTGACGGGGTCTATGGCTACACCTTC. Encoded protein: CASRDIPDGVYGYTF.

A few counts support this clone. The chain couples TRBV28 to TRBJ1-6; 7 nucleotides agree with TRBD1. Trimming removed 6 bases from V and 7 bases from J; junction bases left unmatched: 12. Germline CDR1 MDHEN, CDR2 SYDVKM. The CDR3 has 16 amino acids. CDR3 in amino acids: CASSAMRGGQNSPLHF. As DNA, the CDR3 is TGTGCCAGCAGCGCAATGAGAGGGGGCCAGAATTCACCCCTCCACTTT.

CDR3 residues: CASSLGGVRPQHF. Written as DNA, the CDR3 is TGTGCCAGCAGCTTAGGAGGTGTTCGGCCCCAGCATTTT. The gene calls are TRBV5-8 and TRBJ1-5; D is undetermined. CDR3 length equals 13 residues. The germline V gene has CDR1 SGHTS and CDR2 YDEGEE. V lost 2 bases to trimming and J lost 9 bases, with 12 bases between them.

The chain has TRBV5-5 and TRBJ2-4; D not certain. The CDR3 covers 16 residues. Germline V CDR1 and CDR2: SGHKS, YYEKEE (reference sequence). V dropped 1 base and J dropped 0 bases, with 11 bases sitting between them. CDR3 loop: CASSLNVDLAKNIQYF. CDR3 bases: TGTGCCAGCAGCTTGAATGTCGACTTAGCCAAAAACATTCAGTACTTC.

The rearrangement uses TRBV5-8 and TRBJ1-2; 7 nucleotides agree with TRBD1. CDR1 SGHTS and CDR2 YDEGEE come from the germline V gene. The CDR3 contains 13 residues. V shed 2 bases and J 8 bases; nucleotides not matched to a gene: 6. CDR3 loop: CASSLDRVEGYTF. CDR3 in DNA: TGTGCCAGCAGCTTAGACAGGGTGGAGGGCTACACCTTC. Together with reference TRBV5-8 and TRBJ1-2, the CDR3 gives the full variable domain: EAGVTQSPTHLIKTRGQQATLRCSPISGHTSVYWYQQALGLGLQFLLWYDEGEERNRGNFPPRFSGRQFPNYSSELNVNALELEDSALYLCASSLDRVEGYTFGSGTRLTVV.

The gene calls are TRBV6-6 and TRBJ1-1; D may be TRBD1 (5 bases). CDR3 length: 14 amino acids. Germline V gene data show CDR1 as MNHNY and CDR2 as SVGAGI (reference sequence). V lost 0 bases and J 3 bases, leaving 8 bases between the germline ends. CDR3 nucleotides: TGTGCCAGCAGTTACTCGGAAGGGGACACTGAAGCTTTCTTT. Translation gives CASSYSEGDTEAFF.

The V and J genes are TRBV21-1 and TRBJ2-7; TRBD1 reflects the table's D call only, with no check against the DNA. TRBV21-1 is reported as a pseudogene. The CDR3 sequence is 20 residues long. The chain's CDR3 is CASYWVPDRVGVRASYEQYV. The CDR3 nucleotides read TGTGCCAGCTATTGGGTCCCGGACAGGGTAGGCGTCAGGGCCTCCTACGAGCAGTACGTC.

The chain links TRBV6-6 to TRBJ1-2; D gene ambiguous. Germline V lookup: CDR1 MNHNY, CDR2 SVGAGI (reference sequence). There are 14 residues in the CDR3. Trimming stripped 5 bases from V and 4 bases from J, with 14 bases between. The CDR3 spells CASSTPAVTYGYTF. The CDR3 DNA reads TGTGCCAGCAGTACCCCGGCGGTAACCTATGGCTACACCTTC.

The V gene is TRBV28, the J gene TRBJ1-2; D is possibly TRBD1 (6 bases). This CDR3 region has 12 residues. The V end lost 7 bases, the J end lost 4 bases, and 10 bases lay between the germline ends. Germline CDR1 is MDHEN and CDR2 is SYDVKM. The CDR3 DNA reads TGTGCCAGCATCACAGGGACCTATGGCTACACCTTC. Encoded protein: CASITGTYGYTF.

The chain combines TRBV27 with TRBJ1-6; possible D gene TRBD1, 5 bases. Trimming took 6 bases from V and 10 from J, leaving 13 bases between them. The CDR3 has 13 residues. Germline V gene data show CDR1 as MNHEY and CDR2 as SMNVEV (reference sequence). The CDR3 region has the DNA TGTGCCAGCAGCAACCCAGGGAAGTCACCCCTCCACTTT. Protein sequence: CASSNPGKSPLHF.

This chain joins TRBV27 and TRBJ1-5, with D possibly TRBD1 on 5 matching bases. This CDR3 is built from 14 residues. Germline CDR1 MNHEY, CDR2 SMNVEV (reference sequence). Trimming took 6 bases from V and 4 from J, leaving 13 bases between them. The CDR3 sequence is CASRSLQGNQPQHF. DNA for the CDR3: TGTGCCAGCAGGTCCCTTCAGGGAAATCAGCCCCAGCATTTT.

The rearrangement links TRBV6-6 to TRBJ1-2, with D unclear. V gave up 4 bases and J gave up 8 bases, with 5 bases separating them. CDR3 length: 10 residues. In germline, CDR1 is MNHNY, CDR2 SVGAGI (reference sequence). For the CDR3, the DNA is TGTGCCAGCAGTTCGTTAGGCTACACCTTC. Translating gives CASSSLGYTF.

This chain links TRBV5-6 with TRBJ1-2, with a weak D call TRBD1 (6 bases). The CDR3 loop spans 16 amino acids. Germline V gene data show CDR1 as SGHDT and CDR2 as YYEEEE. V was clipped by 4 bases and J by 1 base, with 17 bases between them. For the CDR3, the DNA is TGTGCCAGCAGCGCATTCGGGACACCAATTAACTATGGCTACACCTTC. Protein: CASSAFGTPINYGYTF. Looking up the rest from reference TRBV5-6 and TRBJ1-2 gives the full variable domain: DAGVTQSPTHLIKTRGQQVTLRCSPKSGHDTVSWYQQALGQGPQFIFQYYEEEERQRGNFPDRFSGHQFPNYSSELNVNALLLGDSALYLCASSAFGTPINYGYTFGSGTRLTVV.

The CDR3 loop reads CASSASGTGNSPLHF. As DNA, the CDR3 is TGTGCCAGCAGTGCTTCCGGGACAGGGAACTCACCCCTCCACTTT. The V gene is TRBV27, the J gene TRBJ1-6, with TRBD1 matching over 9 bases. Trimming removed 5 bases from V and 10 bases from J; junction bases left unmatched: 9. Germline-derived CDR1 and CDR2 are MNHEY and SMNVEV (reference sequence). This CDR3 has 15 amino acids.

The V and J genes are TRBV11-2 and TRBJ2-1, with TRBD1 identical over 9 bases. The CDR3 totals 13 residues. V lost 5 bases and J lost 7; bases outside the gene matches: 3. Germline CDR1 reads SGHAT; CDR2 reads FQNNGV. CDR3 protein: CASSPGTGNEQFF. In DNA form, the CDR3 reads TGTGCCAGCAGCCCGGGGACAGGGAATGAGCAGTTCTTC.

This clone was seen a single time. An end of the junction does not agree with germline; a read error may underlie this. The V call is TRBV12-3 or TRBV12-4, the J call TRBJ2-2; 8 bases agree with TRBD1. The CDR3 spans 12 residues. Here the CDR3 reads CASSFTGGNAVF. CDR3 DNA sequence: TGTGCCAGCAGTTTCACAGGGGGGAATGCGGTTTTT.

The rearrangement uses TRBV30 and TRBJ2-5, with 7 bases lining up with TRBD2. With 1 base clipped from V and 5 bases from J, the junction kept 13 bases outside the gene matches. CDR1 is GTSNPN, CDR2 SVGIG, per germline (reference sequence). The CDR3 is made up of 16 amino acids. CDR3 amino acids: CAWSGLSGGMLETQYF. The CDR3 nucleotides are TGTGCCTGGAGTGGTCTATCGGGGGGAATGTTGGAGACCCAGTACTTC.

V is TRBV24-1 and J is TRBJ2-1; 7 bases are shared with TRBD1. Germline V gene sequence: CDR1 KGHDR, CDR2 SFDVKD. Trimming took 7 bases from V and 6 from J; bases not matched to a gene: 5. The CDR3 consists of 13 residues. The chain's CDR3 is CATREQGTNEQFF. CDR3 bases: TGTGCCACCAGGGAACAGGGGACCAATGAGCAGTTCTTC.

J is TRBJ2-1 and V is TRBV15, with 12 bases that match TRBD1. In germline, CDR1 is LNHNV, CDR2 YYDKDF (reference sequence). The junction had 12 bases not matched to a gene; V was cut back by 5 bases and J by 7 bases. This CDR3 contains 17 residues. The CDR3 sequence: CATSDSRDRGRRNEQFF. For the CDR3, the DNA is TGTGCCACCAGCGATTCCCGGGACAGGGGGCGCAGGAATGAGCAGTTCTTC.